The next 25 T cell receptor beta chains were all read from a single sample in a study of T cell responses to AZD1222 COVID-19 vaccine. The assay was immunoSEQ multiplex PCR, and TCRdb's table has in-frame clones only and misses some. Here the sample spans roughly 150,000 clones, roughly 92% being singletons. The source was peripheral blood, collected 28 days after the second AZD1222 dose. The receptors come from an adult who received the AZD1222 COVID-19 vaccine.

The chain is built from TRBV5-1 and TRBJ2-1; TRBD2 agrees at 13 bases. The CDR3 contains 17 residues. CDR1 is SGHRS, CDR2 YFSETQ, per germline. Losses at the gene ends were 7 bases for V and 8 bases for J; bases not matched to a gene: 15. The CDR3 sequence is CASFTSGRAQLGHEQFF. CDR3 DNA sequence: TGCGCCAGCTTCACTAGCGGGAGGGCGCAGCTTGGCCATGAGCAGTTCTTC. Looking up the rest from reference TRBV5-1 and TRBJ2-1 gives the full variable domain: KAGVTQTPRYLIKTRGQQVTLSCSPISGHRSVSWYQQTPGQGLQFLFEYFSETQRNKGNFPGRFSGRQFSNSRSEMNVSTLELGDSALYLCASFTSGRAQLGHEQFFGPGTRLTVL.

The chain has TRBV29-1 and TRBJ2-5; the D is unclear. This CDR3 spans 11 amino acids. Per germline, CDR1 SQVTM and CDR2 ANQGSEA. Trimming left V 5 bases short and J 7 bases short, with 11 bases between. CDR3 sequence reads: CSVRTGGTQYF. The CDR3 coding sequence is TGCAGCGTTCGGACCGGCGGGACCCAGTACTTC.

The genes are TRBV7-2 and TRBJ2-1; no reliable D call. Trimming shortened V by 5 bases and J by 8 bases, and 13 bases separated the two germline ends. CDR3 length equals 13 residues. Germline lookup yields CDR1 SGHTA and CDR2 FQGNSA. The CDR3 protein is CASSGKAGDEQFF. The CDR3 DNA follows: TGTGCCAGCAGCGGAAAGGCCGGCGATGAGCAGTTCTTC.

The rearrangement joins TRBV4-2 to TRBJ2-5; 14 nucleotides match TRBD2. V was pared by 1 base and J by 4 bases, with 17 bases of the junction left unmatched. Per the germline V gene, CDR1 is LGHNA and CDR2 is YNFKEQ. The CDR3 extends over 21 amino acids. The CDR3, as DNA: TGTGCCAGCAGCCAAGGTGTGAGACTAGCGGGGGGGCTTACTCCTTCAGAGACCCAGTACTTC. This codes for CASSQGVRLAGGLTPSETQYF.

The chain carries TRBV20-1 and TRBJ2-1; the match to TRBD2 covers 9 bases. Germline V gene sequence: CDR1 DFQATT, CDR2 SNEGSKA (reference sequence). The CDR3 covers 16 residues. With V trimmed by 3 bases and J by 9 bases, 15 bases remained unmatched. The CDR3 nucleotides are TGCAGTGCTAGTTTTTTTCTCCGGCTAGCGGGACTTGAGCAGTTCTTC. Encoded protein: CSASFFLRLAGLEQFF.

CDR3 protein: CASSLFEYGGANVLTF. The CDR3 DNA is TGTGCCAGCAGCTTATTCGAGTATGGTGGGGCCAACGTCCTGACTTTC. The genes are TRBV5-4 and TRBJ2-6; D not resolved. Germline values: CDR1 SGHNT, CDR2 YYREEE (reference sequence). The CDR3 is 16 residues long. V lost 2 bases and J 3 bases, leaving 12 bases between the germline ends.

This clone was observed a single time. DNA of the CDR3: TGCGCCAGCAGCCAATCTAGCGGGGGGGCCCCAGATACGCAGTATTTT. Its protein product is CASSQSSGGAPDTQYF. The genes are TRBV4-3 and TRBJ2-3; TRBD2 matches at 12 bases. The CDR3 has 16 residues. CDR1 is LGHNA and CDR2 is YSLEER in the germline V gene. Germline trimming cut 2 bases from V and 4 bases from J; bases unmatched to any gene: 4.

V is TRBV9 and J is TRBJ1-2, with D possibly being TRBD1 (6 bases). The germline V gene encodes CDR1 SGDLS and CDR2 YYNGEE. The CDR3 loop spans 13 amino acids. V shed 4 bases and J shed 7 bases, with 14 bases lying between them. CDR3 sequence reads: CASSTTGSRGYTF. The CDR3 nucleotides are TGTGCCAGCAGCACAACAGGGTCTCGTGGCTACACCTTC.

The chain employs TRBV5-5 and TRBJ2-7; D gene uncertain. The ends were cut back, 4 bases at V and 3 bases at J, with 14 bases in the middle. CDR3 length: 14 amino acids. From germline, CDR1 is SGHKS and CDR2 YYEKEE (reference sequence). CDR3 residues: CASSPDAWGYEQYF. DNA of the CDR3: TGTGCCAGCAGCCCCGACGCTTGGGGCTACGAGCAGTACTTC.

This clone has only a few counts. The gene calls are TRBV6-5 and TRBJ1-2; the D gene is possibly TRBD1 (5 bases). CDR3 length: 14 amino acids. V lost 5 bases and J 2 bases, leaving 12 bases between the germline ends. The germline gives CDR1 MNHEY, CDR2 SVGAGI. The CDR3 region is CASSPQAQNYGYTF. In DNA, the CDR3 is TGTGCCAGCAGTCCACAGGCTCAGAACTATGGCTACACCTTC.

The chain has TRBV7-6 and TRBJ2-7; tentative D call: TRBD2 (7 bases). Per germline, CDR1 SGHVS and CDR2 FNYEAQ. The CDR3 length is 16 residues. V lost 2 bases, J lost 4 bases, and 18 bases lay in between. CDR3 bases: TGTGCCAGCAGCTTATGGGGGAGCGGGACAAGATACGAGCAGTACTTC. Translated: CASSLWGSGTRYEQYF.

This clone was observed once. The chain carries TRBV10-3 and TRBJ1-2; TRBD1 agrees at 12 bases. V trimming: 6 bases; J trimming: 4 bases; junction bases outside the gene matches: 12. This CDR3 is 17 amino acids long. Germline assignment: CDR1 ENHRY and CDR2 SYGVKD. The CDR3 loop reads CAIRPGQGASSTYGYTF. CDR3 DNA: TGTGCCATCAGACCGGGACAGGGGGCTTCGTCCACCTATGGCTACACCTTC.

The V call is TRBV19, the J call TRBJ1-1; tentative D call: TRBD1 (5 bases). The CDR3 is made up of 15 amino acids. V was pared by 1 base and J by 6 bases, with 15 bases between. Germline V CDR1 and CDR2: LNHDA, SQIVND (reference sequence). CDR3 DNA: TGTGCCAGTAGTATAGGTCCCAACACGGGGGCTGAAGCTTTCTTT. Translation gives CASSIGPNTGAEAFF.

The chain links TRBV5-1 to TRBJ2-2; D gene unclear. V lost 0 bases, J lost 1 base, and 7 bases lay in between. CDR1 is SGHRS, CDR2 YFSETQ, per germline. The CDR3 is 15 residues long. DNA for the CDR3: TGCGCCAGCAGCTTGGCCTCGGTGAACACCGGGGAGCTGTTTTTT. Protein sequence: CASSLASVNTGELFF.

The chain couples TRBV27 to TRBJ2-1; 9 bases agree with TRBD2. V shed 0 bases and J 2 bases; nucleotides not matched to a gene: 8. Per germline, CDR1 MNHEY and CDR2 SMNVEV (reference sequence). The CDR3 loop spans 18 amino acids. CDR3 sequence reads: CASSLSLPSGTPYNEQFF. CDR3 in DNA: TGTGCCAGCAGTTTATCGTTGCCTAGCGGGACACCCTACAATGAGCAGTTCTTC.

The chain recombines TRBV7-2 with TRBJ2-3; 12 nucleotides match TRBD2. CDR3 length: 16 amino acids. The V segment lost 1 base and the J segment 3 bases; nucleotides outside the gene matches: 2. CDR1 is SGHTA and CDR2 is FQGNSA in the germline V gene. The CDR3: CASSLELAGGTDTQYF. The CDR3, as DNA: TGTGCCAGCAGCTTAGAACTAGCGGGAGGAACAGATACGCAGTATTTT.

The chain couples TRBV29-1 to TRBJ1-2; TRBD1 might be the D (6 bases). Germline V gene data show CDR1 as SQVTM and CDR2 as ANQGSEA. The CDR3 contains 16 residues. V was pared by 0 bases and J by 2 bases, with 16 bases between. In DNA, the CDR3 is TGCAGCGTTGAAGATAGGTTACAGGGAGGGAACTATGGCTACACCTTC. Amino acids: CSVEDRLQGGNYGYTF. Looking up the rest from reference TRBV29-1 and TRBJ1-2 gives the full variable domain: SAVISQKPSRDICQRGTSLTIQCQVDSQVTMMFWYRQQPGQSLTLIATANQGSEATYESGFVIDKFPISRPNLTFSTLTVSNMSPEDSSIYLCSVEDRLQGGNYGYTFGSGTRLTVV.

The CDR3 bases are TGCGCCAGCAGCCAAGTGGCATATAGTATCGGTTTCTCGGCCGAGCAGTACTTC. It is translated as CASSQVAYSIGFSAEQYF. This rearrangement joins TRBV4-1 to TRBJ2-7; D uncertain. This CDR3 is built from 18 residues. The germline CDR1 and CDR2 sequences are MGHRA and YSYEKL. V lost 1 base and J 6 bases, leaving 25 bases between the germline ends.

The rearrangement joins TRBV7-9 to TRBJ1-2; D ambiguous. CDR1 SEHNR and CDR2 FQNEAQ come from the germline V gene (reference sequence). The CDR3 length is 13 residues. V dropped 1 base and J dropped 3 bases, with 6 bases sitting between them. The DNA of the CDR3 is TGTGCCAGCAGCTTAGTAGCGTACTATGGCTACACCTTC. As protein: CASSLVAYYGYTF.

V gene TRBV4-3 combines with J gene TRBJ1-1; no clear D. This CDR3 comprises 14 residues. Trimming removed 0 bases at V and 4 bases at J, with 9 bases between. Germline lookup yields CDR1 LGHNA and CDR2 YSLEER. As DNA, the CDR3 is TGCGCCAGCAGCCAAGATTTACCATCCACTGAAGCTTTCTTT. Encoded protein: CASSQDLPSTEAFF.

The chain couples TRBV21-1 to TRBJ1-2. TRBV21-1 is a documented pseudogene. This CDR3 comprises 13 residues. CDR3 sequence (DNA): TGTGCCAGTTTGGGTGGGGTTAAGCATGGCTACACCTTC. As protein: CASLGGVKHGYTF.

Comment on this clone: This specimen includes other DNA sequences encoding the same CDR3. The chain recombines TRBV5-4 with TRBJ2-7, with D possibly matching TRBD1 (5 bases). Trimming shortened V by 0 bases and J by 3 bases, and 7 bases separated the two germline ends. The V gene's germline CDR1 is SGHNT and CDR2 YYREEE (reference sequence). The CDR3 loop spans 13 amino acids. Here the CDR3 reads CASSLDRSYEQYF. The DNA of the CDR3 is TGTGCCAGCAGCTTGGACAGGAGCTACGAGCAGTACTTC. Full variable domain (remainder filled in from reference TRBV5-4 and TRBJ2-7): ETGVTQSPTHLIKTRGQQVTLRCSSQSGHNTVSWYQQALGQGPQFIFQYYREEENGRGNFPPRFSGLQFPNYSSELNVNALELDDSALYLCASSLDRSYEQYFGPGTRLTVT.

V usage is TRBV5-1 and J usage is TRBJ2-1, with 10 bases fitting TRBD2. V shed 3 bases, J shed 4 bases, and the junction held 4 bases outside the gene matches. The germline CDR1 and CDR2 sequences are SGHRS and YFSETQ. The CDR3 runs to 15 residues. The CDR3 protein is CASSWTSGGYNEQFF. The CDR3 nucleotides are TGCGCCAGCAGCTGGACTAGCGGAGGTTACAATGAGCAGTTCTTC.

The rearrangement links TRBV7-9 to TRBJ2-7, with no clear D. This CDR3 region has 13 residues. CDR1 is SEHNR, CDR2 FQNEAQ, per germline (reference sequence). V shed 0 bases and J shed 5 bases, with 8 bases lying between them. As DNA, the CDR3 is TGTGCCAGCAGCTTAGCGGTGGCGGACGAGCAGTACTTC. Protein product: CASSLAVADEQYF.

The CDR3 coding sequence is TGTGCCAGCAGCCAATTTCCGTACGAGCAGTACTTC. Translated, it gives CASSQFPYEQYF. V gene TRBV3-1 (or the pseudogene TRBV3-2) combines with J gene TRBJ2-7; no definite D call. This CDR3 has 12 residues. Trimming pared 2 bases from V and 4 bases from J, leaving 6 bases between. Germline V gene lookup returns CDR1 LGHDT and CDR2 YNNKEL (reference sequence).